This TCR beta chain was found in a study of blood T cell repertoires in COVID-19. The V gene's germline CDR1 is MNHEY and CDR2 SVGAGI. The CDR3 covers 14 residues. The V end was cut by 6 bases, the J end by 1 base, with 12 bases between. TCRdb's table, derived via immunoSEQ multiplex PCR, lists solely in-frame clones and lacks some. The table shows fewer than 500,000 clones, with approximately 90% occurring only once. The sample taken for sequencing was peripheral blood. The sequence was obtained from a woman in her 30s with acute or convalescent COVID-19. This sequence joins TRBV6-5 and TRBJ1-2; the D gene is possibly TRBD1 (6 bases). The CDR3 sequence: CASRGHQVNYGYTF. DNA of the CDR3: TGTGCCAGCAGGGGACATCAAGTTAACTATGGCTACACCTTC.